This TCR beta chain was captured in a study of human T cells and chemical hapten exposure. V gave up 10 bases and J gave up 0 bases, with 13 bases separating them. CDR1 and CDR2 (germline): MGHDK, SYGVNS. The CDR3 runs 14 residues. TCRdb passed the RACE reads through MiXCR, listing each CDR3 protein once. The sample lists about 89,000 distinct CDR3 sequences; roughly 9.6% were seen once. Stated time point: patch test 2, 6 weeks after DPC sensitization. Treatment of the sample: therapeutic diphenylcyclopropenone sensitization with weekly scalp DPC. This rearrangement joins TRBV25-1 to TRBJ2-1; perhaps TRBD2 as D (5 bases). Specimen: whole blood, collected in connection with sensitization to the hapten diphenylcyclopropenone (DPC). The clonotype comes from a man aged 40-49 years with alopecia areata. Some clones in this sample may be carry-over from other donors' samples. CDR3 loop: CATQEAFSYNEQFF. CDR3 in DNA: TGTGCCACCCAGGAGGCCTTCTCCTACAATGAGCAGTTCTTC.